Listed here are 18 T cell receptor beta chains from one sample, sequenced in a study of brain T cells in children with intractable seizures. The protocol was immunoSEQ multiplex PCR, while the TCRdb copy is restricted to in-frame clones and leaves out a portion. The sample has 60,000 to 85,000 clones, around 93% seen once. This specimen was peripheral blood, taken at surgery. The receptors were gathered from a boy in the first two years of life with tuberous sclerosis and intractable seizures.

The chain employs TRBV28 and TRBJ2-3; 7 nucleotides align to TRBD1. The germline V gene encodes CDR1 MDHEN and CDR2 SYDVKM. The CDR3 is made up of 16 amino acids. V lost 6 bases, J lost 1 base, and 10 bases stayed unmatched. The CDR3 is CASSRRQGIGTDTQYF. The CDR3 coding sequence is TGTGCCAGCAGCCGTCGACAGGGAATTGGCACAGATACGCAGTATTTT.

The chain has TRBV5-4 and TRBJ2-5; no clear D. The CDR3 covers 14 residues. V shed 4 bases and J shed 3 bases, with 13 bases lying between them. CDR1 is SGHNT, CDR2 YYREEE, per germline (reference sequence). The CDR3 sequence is CASSRFYLEETQYF. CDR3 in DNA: TGTGCCAGCAGCCGGTTTTATTTGGAAGAGACCCAGTACTTC.

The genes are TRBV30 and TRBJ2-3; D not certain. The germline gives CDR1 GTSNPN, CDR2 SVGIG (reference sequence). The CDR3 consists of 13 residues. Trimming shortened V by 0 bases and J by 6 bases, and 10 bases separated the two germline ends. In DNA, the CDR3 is TGTGCCTGGAGTGTAAGTGTCAGGGATACGCAGTATTTT. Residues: CAWSVSVRDTQYF.

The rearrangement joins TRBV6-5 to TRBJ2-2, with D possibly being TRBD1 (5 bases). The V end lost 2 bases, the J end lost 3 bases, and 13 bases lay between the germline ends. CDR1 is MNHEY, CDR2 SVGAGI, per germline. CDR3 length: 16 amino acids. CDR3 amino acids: CASSYVWGVDTGELFF. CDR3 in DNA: TGTGCCAGCAGTTACGTGTGGGGCGTAGACACCGGGGAGCTGTTTTTT.

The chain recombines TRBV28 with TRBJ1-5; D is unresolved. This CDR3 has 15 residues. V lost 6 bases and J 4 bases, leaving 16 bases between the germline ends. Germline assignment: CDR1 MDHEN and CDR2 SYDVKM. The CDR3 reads CASRTTLNYNQPQHF. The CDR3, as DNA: TGTGCCAGCAGAACAACATTGAACTATAATCAGCCCCAGCATTTT. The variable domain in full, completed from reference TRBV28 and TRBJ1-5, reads DVKVTQSSRYLVKRTGEKVFLECVQDMDHENMFWYRQDPGLGLRLIYFSYDVKMKEKGDIPEGYSVSREKKERFSLILESASTNQTSMYLCASRTTLNYNQPQHFGDGTRLSIL.

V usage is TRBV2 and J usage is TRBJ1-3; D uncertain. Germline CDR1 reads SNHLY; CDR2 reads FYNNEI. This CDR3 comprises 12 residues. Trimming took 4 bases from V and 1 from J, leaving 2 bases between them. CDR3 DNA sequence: TGTGCCAGCAGTGGTTCTGGAAACACCATATATTTT. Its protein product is CASSGSGNTIYF.

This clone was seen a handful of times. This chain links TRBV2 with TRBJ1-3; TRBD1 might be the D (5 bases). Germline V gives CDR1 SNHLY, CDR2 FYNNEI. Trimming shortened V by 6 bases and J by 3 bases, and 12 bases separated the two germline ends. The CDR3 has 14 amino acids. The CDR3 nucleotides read TGTGCCAGCAGCTCCGGGACGGTTGGAAACACCATATATTTT. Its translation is CASSSGTVGNTIYF. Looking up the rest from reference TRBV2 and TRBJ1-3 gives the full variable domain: EPEVTQTPSHQVTQMGQEVILRCVPISNHLYFYWYRQILGQKVEFLVSFYNNEISEKSEIFDDQFSVERPDGSNFTLKIRSTKLEDSAMYFCASSSGTVGNTIYFGEGSWLTVV.

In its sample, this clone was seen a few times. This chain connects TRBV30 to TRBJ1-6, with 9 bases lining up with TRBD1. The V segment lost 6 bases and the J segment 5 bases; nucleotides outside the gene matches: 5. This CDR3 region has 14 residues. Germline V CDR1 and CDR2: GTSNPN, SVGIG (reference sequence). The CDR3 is CACRGQGNNSPLHF. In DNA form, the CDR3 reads TGTGCCTGCCGGGGACAGGGCAATAATTCACCCCTCCACTTT.

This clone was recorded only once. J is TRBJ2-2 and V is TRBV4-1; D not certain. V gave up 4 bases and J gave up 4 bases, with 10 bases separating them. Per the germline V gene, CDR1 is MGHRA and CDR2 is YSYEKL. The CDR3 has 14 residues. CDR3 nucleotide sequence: TGCGCCAGCAGCCCCGGAGTGGGCACCGGGGAGCTGTTTTTT. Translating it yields CASSPGVGTGELFF.

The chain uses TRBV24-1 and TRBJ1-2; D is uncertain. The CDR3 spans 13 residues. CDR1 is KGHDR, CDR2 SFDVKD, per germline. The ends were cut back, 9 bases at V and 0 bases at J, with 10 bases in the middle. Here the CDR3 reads CATRSGANYGYTF. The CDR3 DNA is TGTGCCACCCGTTCGGGCGCTAACTATGGCTACACCTTC.

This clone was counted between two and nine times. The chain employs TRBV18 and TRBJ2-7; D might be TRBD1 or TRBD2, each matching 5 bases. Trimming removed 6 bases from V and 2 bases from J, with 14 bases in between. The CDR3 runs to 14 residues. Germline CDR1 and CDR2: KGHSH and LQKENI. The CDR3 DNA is TGTGCCAGCTCGGGGGACCCTCTTCCCTACGAGCAGTACTTC. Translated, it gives CASSGDPLPYEQYF.

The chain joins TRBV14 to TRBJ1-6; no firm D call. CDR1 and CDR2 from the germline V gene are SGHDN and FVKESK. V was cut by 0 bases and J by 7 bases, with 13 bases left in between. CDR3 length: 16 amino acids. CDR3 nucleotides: TGTGCCAGCAGCCAAGACCCCCTCCTGAGGAATTCACCCCTCCACTTT. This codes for CASSQDPLLRNSPLHF. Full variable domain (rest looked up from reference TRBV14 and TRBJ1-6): EAGVTQFPSHSVIEKGQTVTLRCDPISGHDNLYWYRRVMGKEIKFLLHFVKESKQDESGMPNNRFLAERTGGTYSTLKVQPAELEDSGVYFCASSQDPLLRNSPLHFGNGTRLTVT.

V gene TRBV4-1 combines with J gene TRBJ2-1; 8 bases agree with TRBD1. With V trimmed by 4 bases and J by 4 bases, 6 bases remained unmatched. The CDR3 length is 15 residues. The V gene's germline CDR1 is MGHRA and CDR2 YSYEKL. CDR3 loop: CASSPQGALYNEQFF. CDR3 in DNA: TGCGCCAGCAGCCCCCAGGGGGCCCTATACAATGAGCAGTTCTTC.

The CDR3 bases are TGCGCCAGCAGCTTGGGAGGGGGCCGAGCTTTCTTT. It yields the protein CASSLGGGRAFF. This rearrangement joins TRBV5-1 to TRBJ1-1; 7 bases align to TRBD1. CDR3 length: 12 amino acids. The V and J ends lost 0 bases and 10 bases, in that order; junction bases with no gene match: 3. The V gene's germline CDR1 is SGHRS and CDR2 YFSETQ.

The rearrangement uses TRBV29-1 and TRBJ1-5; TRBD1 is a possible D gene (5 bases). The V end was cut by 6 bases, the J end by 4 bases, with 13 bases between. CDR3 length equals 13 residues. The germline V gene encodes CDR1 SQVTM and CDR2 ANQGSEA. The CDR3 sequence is CSVTQGGNQPQHF. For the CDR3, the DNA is TGCAGCGTGACCCAGGGAGGAAATCAGCCCCAGCATTTT.

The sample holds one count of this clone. The CDR3 DNA follows: TGTGCCAGCAAATGGCGGGAGGTATACGAGCAGTACTTC. Translation: CASKWREVYEQYF. The V gene is TRBV2, the J gene TRBJ2-7, with 8 bases matching TRBD2. The CDR3 runs 13 residues. J gave up 4 bases and V 7 bases, and 6 bases lay outside the gene matches. Germline V lookup: CDR1 SNHLY, CDR2 FYNNEI. Based on the CDR3 plus reference TRBV2 and TRBJ2-7, the full variable domain is EPEVTQTPSHQVTQMGQEVILRCVPISNHLYFYWYRQILGQKVEFLVSFYNNEISEKSEIFDDQFSVERPDGSNFTLKIRSTKLEDSAMYFCASKWREVYEQYFGPGTRLTVT.

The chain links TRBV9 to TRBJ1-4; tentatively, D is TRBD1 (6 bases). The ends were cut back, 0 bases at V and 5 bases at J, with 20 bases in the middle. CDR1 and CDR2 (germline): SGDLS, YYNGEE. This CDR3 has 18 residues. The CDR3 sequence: CASSVGERVQGQNEKLFF. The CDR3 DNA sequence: TGTGCCAGCAGCGTAGGTGAACGGGTACAAGGACAGAATGAAAAACTGTTTTTT.

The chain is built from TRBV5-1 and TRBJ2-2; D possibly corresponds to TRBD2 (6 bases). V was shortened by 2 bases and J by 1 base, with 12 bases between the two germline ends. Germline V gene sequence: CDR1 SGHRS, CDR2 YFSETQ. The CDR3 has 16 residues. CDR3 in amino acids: CASSLGGTKNTGELFF. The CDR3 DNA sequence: TGCGCCAGCAGCTTAGGCGGGACGAAGAACACCGGGGAGCTGTTTTTT.